This T cell receptor (beta chain) appears in the sequencing data of a study of cytomegalovirus exposure and HLA in healthy donors (dated by TCRdb to about 2017). The study in broad terms: An earlier analysis of approximately 590 of the donors reported about 250 Gb of sequence data and roughly 100 million unique TCR beta sequences from some 180 million T cells. Around 320 gigabases of sequencing data and 70 million to 100 million unique TCR sequences were included in an early release covering about 620 HLA-typed donors. The genetic ancestry cluster associated with self-reported Caucasian donors included 81% of the 398 genotyped donors. The study aimed to test whether cataloging public T cell receptors could reveal signatures of past pathogen exposure. The study used immunosequencing to profile the T cell repertoires of around 600 subjects and linked those repertoires to cytomegalovirus serostatus. In addition to the first cohort of 666 subjects, a separate validation cohort of approximately 130 different subjects was used. To predict cytomegalovirus infection status, the study brought together high-throughput TCR immunosequencing, statistical association of individual TCRs with disease status, and machine learning. To study patterns of TCR occurrence, a later analysis re-analyzed previously published TCR beta repertoires from 600 to 750 donors and added high-resolution HLA genotyping. The later analysis used no new phenotypic data to find candidate immune exposures, relying instead on TCR beta sequences and their occurrence across donors. To decide whether each TCR beta V gene segment behaved as functional or pseudogenic, an earlier analysis of approximately 600 of the donors relied on high-throughput TCR beta sequencing. Donor age, sex, ethnicity and CMV serostatus were collected together with the repertoire data. Genome-wide SNP genotypes for about 60% of the 666 donors were used in a later genetic analysis, which treated that subset as a discovery cohort. Every repertoire in the discovery cohort had been generated on one and the same sequencing platform. Class I and class II HLA loci were covered by the typing at four-digit resolution. The number of typed donors differed by locus: about 629-630 for A, B, C, DRB1 and DQB1; 522 for DQA1; approximately 600 for DPA1; and about 470 for DPB1. Because of strong linkage in the cohort, four to six DR-DQ haplotypes were treated as single units for association and clustering. Among some 400 genotyped donors of the cohort, an average of roughly 240,000 unique TCR beta nucleotide sequences were sequenced per donor, around 20% of them non-productive. What the study reported, not specific to this receptor: Linkage disequilibrium might explain the correlated functional status among segregating V segments, but an unknown experimental factor could not be ruled out. A later analysis reported that several top co-occurrence clusters appeared linked to parvovirus B19, influenza, CMV and Epstein-Barr virus. A total of fewer than 200 TCR beta chains were listed by the study as associated with cytomegalovirus. A further reported finding was that TCR beta sequences accurately predicted the HLA-A and HLA-B alleles for most subjects in the first cohort. In a later analysis, 16,951 TCR beta sequences were associated with specific HLA alleles at a false discovery rate of 0.05. According to the authors, the approach could potentially be generalized to other disease states and immunological phenotypes. V-gene and J-gene trimming of TCR beta chains was associated with a missense DCLRE1C variant in a later genetic analysis, and the association was replicated in an independent cohort. In a later genetic analysis, fewer N-insertions in productive TCRs were reported among donors in an Asian-associated ancestry cluster than the roughly 700-donor mean. Across donors, most TCR sequences were observed very rarely, whereas some public TCRs were present in many individuals. The cohort was sequenced for TCR beta chains only, and without alpha or paired-chain data the features that could be detected were limited. According to a later analysis, TCR association rates differed among HLA loci, with DRB1 alleles showing the most associated TCRs and HLA-C alleles showing the fewest. Because counts were too low, about 18 rarely observed V segments, including chromosome 9 orphons, were left out of the earlier analysis of some 600 of the donors. The sequencing pipeline was judged likely to have produced a cluster of highly shared sequence variants as a technical artifact. Assigning TCR associations to individual alleles was difficult when HLA alleles, especially DR and DQ, strongly co-occurred. The presence/absence analyses assumed that sequencing depth was roughly uniform across donors, and that assumption may not be true. HLA typing was unavailable for some donors at each locus, so association tests used only the typed subset. The 87-base-pair reads could not distinguish some IMGT-functional V segments, including TRBV6-2 and TRBV6-3, so those segments were excluded. A later analysis found that HLA-associated TCR beta chains were more clonally expanded and had lower generation probabilities than equally common non-associated chains. According to a later analysis, most CMV-associated TCR beta chains appeared to be HLA-restricted, and the HLA associations seemed to be driven largely by CMV exposure. The only immune exposure information available for the cohort was CMV serostatus. In an earlier analysis of approximately 590 of the donors, most TCR beta V segments appeared in productive rearrangements about 87% or about 30% of the time, broadly matching IMGT annotations. In both the original and validation cohorts, the classifier was reported to diagnose cytomegalovirus status with high specificity and sensitivity. A few of the identified cytomegalovirus-associated TCR beta chains were confirmed in vitro to be specific for cytomegalovirus antigens.

The cohort was made up of 500 to 800 healthy bone marrow donors. All cohort members were sampled while nominally healthy, although unrecorded immune exposures were likely present. The donor was CMV seropositive and belonged to the group of about 290 seropositive cohort members. Each donor provided a peripheral blood sample, and peripheral blood mononuclear cells were used for TCR beta sequencing. The Qiagen DNeasy Blood Extraction Kit was used to extract genomic DNA from the blood cell samples. As encoded in the germline V gene (reference sequence), CDR1 is SEHNR while CDR2 is FQNEAQ. V and J are trimmed by 1 base and 2 bases, and the gene matches miss 11 bases of the junction. The CDR3 holds 18 amino acids from the cysteine to the phenylalanine. Kept here is only the CDR3 DNA, which spans 54 bases and is read in frame from base 1. As regards this clone: The antigen it binds to is not known. Base qualities are missing; no much larger clone stands one base away.

The library was produced with the immunoSEQ multiplex PCR assay. For the multiplex PCR, a mixture combining 60 forward primers for TCR Vbeta segments and 13 reverse primers for TCR Jbeta segments was used. The CDR3 region of rearranged TCR beta genes was amplified from genomic DNA with a multiplex PCR assay. The Illumina HiSeq System was used to sequence the amplified TCR beta libraries as 87-base-pair reads. The authors' analysis ran thus. In a later analysis, tens of millions of unique TCR beta chains were counted across the roughly 670 repertoires, and roughly 11 million of these chains were shared by at least two donors. A nearest-neighbor algorithm error-corrected the raw reads and collapsed the reads into unique sequences, merging closely related sequences to remove PCR and sequencing errors. CDR3 sequences were aligned to IMGT reference sequences to assign V, D and J gene segments. For a sequence to be retained, a match of at least six nucleotides to both a V gene segment and a J gene segment was required. A rearrangement counted as productive if the CDR3 had no stop codons and remained in frame with V and J, and every other rearrangement counted as non-productive. Following IMGT convention, CDR3 was defined as the stretch from the second conserved V-encoded cysteine up to the conserved J-encoded phenylalanine. In an earlier analysis of 500 to 650 of the donors, sequences lacking an unambiguous match to a single V gene segment were excluded. An earlier analysis of 500 to 700 of the donors classified V segments as functional when productive rearrangements were above 56.7% and as segregating when the standard deviation between donors was above 5%. To diagnose cytomegalovirus status from the catalog of TCR beta chain sequences, a statistical classification framework was built. V and J gene assignment, in a later analysis, came from comparing TCR nucleotide sequences with IMGT/GENE-DB human TR gene sequences. In a later analysis, CDR3 sequences and most-parsimonious VDJ recombination scenarios were assigned using the TCRdist pipeline. In a later analysis, every TCR beta chain was defined by the combination of its CDR3 amino acid sequence and its V-gene family, and reads without a unique V-gene family were dropped. In a later analysis, nearly 600 highly shared, low-generation-probability nucleotide sequences were removed to address suspected cross-contamination and a sequencing artifact. In a later analysis, a clonal expansion index for each public chain was calculated from normalized within-repertoire ranks of inferred template counts. A later analysis computed generation probabilities with a VDJ recombination model fitted to out-of-frame rearrangements, and checked the results against IGoR. In a later analysis, TCR-TCR, TCR-HLA and TCR-CMV co-occurrence was scored with hypergeometric tests, and a repertoire-size bias correction was applied to TCR pairs. False discovery rates were estimated in a later analysis by permuting HLA or CMV assignments 20 times. In a later analysis, co-occurring TCRs were grouped using DBSCAN, with TCRdist sequence similarity added in when clustering inside HLA-allele-positive subsets. Co-occurrence clustering excluded repertoires with fewer than 30,000 or more than 120,000 public chains, plus five with anomalous nucleotide sharing. Held by TCRdb, this immuneACCESS table contains in-frame sequences only and omits some clones. Under half of the omission traces to an unresolved V gene where checked; the cause of the rest is unknown. V and J calls and clone size follow that table, whereas D and trimming were derived from the DNA. The sample includes 130,000 to 150,000 clones, with almost 80% observed a single time. The ten largest clonotypes hold 6.5% to 7% of the sample.

The rearranged segments are TRBV7-9 and TRBJ2-7; 10 middle bases align to TRBD2. The clonotype was recovered from a woman in her forties in good health and CMV-seropositive. Sequenced sample: PBMCs. The DNA is TGTGCCAGCAGCTTAGGCAGGCTAGCGGGGGCTATTACCTACGAGCAGTACTTC. Its protein is CASSLGRLAGAITYEQYF.